These 16 T cell receptor beta chains originate from one sample sequenced in a study of OX40 agonist ivuxolimab in advanced cancers. The protocol was immunoSEQ multiplex PCR, while the TCRdb copy is restricted to in-frame clones and leaves out a portion. The sample has some 70,000 clones, around 88% seen once. This material consisted of CD4+ or CD8+ T cells sorted from blood, taken in a trial of the OX40 agonist ivuxolimab. The receptors shown here come from an adult with an advanced solid tumor such as melanoma, head and neck, liver or kidney cancer.

CDR3 region: CASSRDRPYEQYF. CDR3 nucleotides: TGTGCCAGCAGCCGGGACAGACCCTACGAGCAGTACTTC. The chain is built from TRBV4-2 and TRBJ2-7, with 7 bases lining up with TRBD1. Trimming removed 4 bases from V and 2 bases from J; junction bases left unmatched: 2. The CDR3 runs 13 residues. The germline V gene has CDR1 LGHNA and CDR2 YNFKEQ.

The J gene is TRBJ2-5, the V gene TRBV30, with a tentative D call TRBD1 (7 bases). Trimming took 2 bases from V and 4 from J, leaving 14 bases between them. The CDR3 is made up of 14 amino acids. Germline CDR1 reads GTSNPN; CDR2 reads SVGIG (reference sequence). Here the CDR3 DNA reads TGTGCCTGGAGTCGTGGTCAGGGGGGAGAGACCCAGTACTTC. It codes for CAWSRGQGGETQYF.

The chain recombines TRBV28 with TRBJ1-2; TRBD1 is a possible D gene (5 bases). The CDR3 totals 14 residues. V was cut by 4 bases and J by 4 bases, with 13 bases left in between. CDR1 and CDR2 from the germline V gene are MDHEN and SYDVKM. CDR3: CASSSRGRTYGYTF. Written as DNA, the CDR3 is TGTGCCAGCAGTTCCCGGGGCAGAACCTATGGCTACACCTTC.

The chain combines TRBV11-2 with TRBJ2-2; 7 bases align to TRBD1. The CDR3 covers 13 residues. With 6 bases clipped from V and 5 bases from J, the junction kept 3 bases outside the gene matches. Per the germline V gene, CDR1 is SGHAT and CDR2 is FQNNGV. The CDR3 sequence: CASRPQGTGELFF. CDR3 nucleotide sequence: TGTGCCAGCAGGCCACAGGGGACCGGGGAGCTGTTTTTT.

The rearrangement links TRBV5-5 to TRBJ2-2; 8 nucleotides align to TRBD1. From germline, CDR1 is SGHKS and CDR2 YYEKEE (reference sequence). The CDR3 runs to 16 residues. The J segment lost 4 bases and the V segment lost 1 base, leaving 6 bases of the junction unmatched. The CDR3 coding sequence is TGTGCCAGCAGCTTGAGGCAGGGGGCACTCACCGGGGAGCTGTTTTTT. It encodes CASSLRQGALTGELFF.

The count of this clone is one. Because the CDR3's place on the DNA is in doubt, the DNA is left out and the CDR3 is given as listed by TCRdb. The chain is built from TRBV6-1 and TRBJ1-5; the table's D call TRBD1 went unverified against the DNA. Looked up from germline, CDR1 is MNHNS and CDR2 is SASEGT. Termini included, the CDR3 measures 15 amino acids. The CDR3 region is CASILDIYSNQPQHF.

V is TRBV20-1 and J is TRBJ1-2; D uncertain. V gave up 1 base and J gave up 7 bases, with 7 bases separating them. The CDR3 runs 11 residues. Germline V gives CDR1 DFQATT, CDR2 SNEGSKA (reference sequence). CDR3: CSARVGPGYTF. As DNA, the CDR3 is TGCAGTGCTAGAGTCGGGCCTGGCTACACCTTC.

The chain is built from TRBV5-8 and TRBJ2-1, with 15 bases aligning to TRBD2. The trim removed 1 base at V and 5 bases at J, leaving 7 bases unmatched. CDR1 and CDR2 from the germline V gene are SGHTS and YDEGEE. The CDR3 loop spans 18 amino acids. This CDR3 reads CASSLYGLAGGQDNEQFF. The CDR3 DNA is TGTGCCAGCAGCTTGTACGGACTAGCGGGAGGGCAAGACAATGAGCAGTTCTTC.

The chain combines TRBV7-3 with TRBJ1-2; no clear D gene. The V and J ends lost 5 bases and 7 bases respectively, with 14 bases between them. This CDR3 has 13 residues. Looked up from germline, CDR1 is SGHTA and CDR2 is FQGTGA. The CDR3 reads CASSPSGGSGYTF. The CDR3 DNA reads TGTGCCAGCAGCCCCTCGGGAGGTTCTGGCTACACCTTC.

The chain combines TRBV19 with TRBJ1-5; TRBD1 is a possible D gene (5 bases). The CDR3 length is 16 residues. V lost 7 bases, J lost 4 bases, and 20 bases lay in between. Germline V gene data show CDR1 as LNHDA and CDR2 as SQIVND (reference sequence). CDR3 coding DNA: TGTGCCAGTACCCTAGGGGACCCGAGAAGGAATCAGCCCCAGCATTTT. Translated: CASTLGDPRRNQPQHF.

The chain recombines TRBV5-1 with TRBJ1-1, with D perhaps matching TRBD1 (5 bases). This CDR3 is built from 12 residues. Germline V gene lookup returns CDR1 SGHRS and CDR2 YFSETQ. Trimming cost V 3 bases and J 5 bases, with 8 bases left between them. The CDR3 reads CASSYGGTEAFF. The CDR3 DNA is TGCGCCAGCAGCTACGGGGGTACTGAAGCTTTCTTT.

This chain links TRBV6-1 with TRBJ2-7; D gene unclear. V dropped 2 bases and J dropped 6 bases, with 17 bases sitting between them. Germline-derived CDR1 and CDR2 are MNHNS and SASEGT. The CDR3 is made up of 15 amino acids. For the CDR3, the DNA is TGTGCCAGCAGTGAAAACGGGTGGTTCAATGGCGAGCAGTACTTC. Translation gives CASSENGWFNGEQYF.

The rearrangement uses TRBV9 and TRBJ2-6; D is unresolved. This CDR3 region has 18 residues. V was cut by 1 base and J by 2 bases, with 16 bases left in between. Germline V gives CDR1 SGDLS, CDR2 YYNGEE. This chain's CDR3 is CASSVIVGGVAGANVLTF. The CDR3 coding sequence is TGTGCCAGCAGCGTAATTGTGGGTGGGGTGGCTGGGGCCAACGTCCTGACTTTC.

This chain uses TRBV5-1 with TRBJ2-7, with TRBD1 matching 9 bases. This CDR3 has 15 amino acids. The germline V gene has CDR1 SGHRS and CDR2 YFSETQ. V lost 4 bases to trimming and J lost 2 bases; unmatched junction nucleotides: 7. In DNA form, the CDR3 reads TGCGCCAGCAGCCCGGGGGACAGGGACGCCTACGAGCAGTACTTC. The encoded protein is CASSPGDRDAYEQYF. The full variable domain, in which reference TRBV5-1 and TRBJ2-7 provide the parts outside the CDR3, is KAGVTQTPRYLIKTRGQQVTLSCSPISGHRSVSWYQQTPGQGLQFLFEYFSETQRNKGNFPGRFSGRQFSNSRSEMNVSTLELGDSALYLCASSPGDRDAYEQYFGPGTRLTVT.

This clone appeared once. V usage is TRBV28 and J usage is TRBJ2-5; TRBD2 matches at 10 bases. The CDR3 is 16 residues long. The J segment lost 1 base and the V segment lost 2 bases, leaving 4 bases of the junction unmatched. Germline V lookup: CDR1 MDHEN, CDR2 SYDVKM. CDR3 bases: TGTGCCAGCAGTTTAGGGGCTAGCGGGGGCCAAGAGACCCAGTACTTC. It translates to CASSLGASGGQETQYF.

Comments on this clone: The sample has other DNA sequences that encode this CDR3 too. The chain employs TRBV9 and TRBJ1-1, with D possibly being TRBD1 (5 bases). CDR1 is SGDLS, CDR2 YYNGEE, per germline. The CDR3 is 13 amino acids. V was cut by 0 bases and J by 5 bases, with 8 bases left in between. The chain's CDR3 is CASSVGDGTEAFF. The CDR3 DNA sequence: TGTGCCAGCAGCGTAGGGGACGGAACTGAAGCTTTCTTT.